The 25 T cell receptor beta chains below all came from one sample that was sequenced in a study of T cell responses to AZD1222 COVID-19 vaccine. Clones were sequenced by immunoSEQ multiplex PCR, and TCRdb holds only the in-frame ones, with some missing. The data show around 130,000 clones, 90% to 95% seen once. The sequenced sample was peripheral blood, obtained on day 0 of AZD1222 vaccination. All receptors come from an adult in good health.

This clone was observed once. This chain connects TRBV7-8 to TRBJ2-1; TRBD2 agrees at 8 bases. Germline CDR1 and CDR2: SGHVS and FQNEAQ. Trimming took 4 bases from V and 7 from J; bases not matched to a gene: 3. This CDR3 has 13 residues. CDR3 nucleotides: TGTGCCAGCAGCTGGCGGGGGGCGAATGAGCAGTTCTTC. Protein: CASSWRGANEQFF. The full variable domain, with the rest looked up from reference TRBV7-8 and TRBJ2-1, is GAGVSQSPRYKVAKRGQDVALRCDPISGHVSLFWYQQALGQGPEFLTYFQNEAQLDKSGLPSDRFFAERPEGSVSTLKIQRTQQEDSAVYLCASSWRGANEQFFGPGTRLTVL.

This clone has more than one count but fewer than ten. This CDR3 is CASSILGMDSPLHF. In nucleotides, the CDR3 is TGTGCCAGTAGTATACTCGGAATGGATTCACCCCTCCACTTT. The chain is built from TRBV19 and TRBJ1-6; D gene unclear. This CDR3 comprises 14 residues. Germline V gene data show CDR1 as LNHDA and CDR2 as SQIVND (reference sequence). The ends were cut back, 2 bases at V and 8 bases at J, with 10 bases in the middle.

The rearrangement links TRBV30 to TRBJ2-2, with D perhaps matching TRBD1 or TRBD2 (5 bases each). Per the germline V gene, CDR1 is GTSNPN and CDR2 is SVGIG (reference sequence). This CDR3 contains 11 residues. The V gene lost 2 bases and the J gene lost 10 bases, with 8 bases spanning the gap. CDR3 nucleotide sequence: TGTGCCTGGAGTCCCGGGACGGAGCTGTTTTTT. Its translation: CAWSPGTELFF.

CDR3 loop: CASSLKGRAQPQHF. CDR3 coding DNA: TGCGCCAGCTCGCTGAAGGGGCGGGCGCAGCCCCAGCATTTT. The genes are TRBV10-2 and TRBJ1-5; D possibly corresponds to TRBD1 (5 bases). With 8 bases removed from V and 7 bases from J, the gap between germline ends came to 18 bases. This CDR3 contains 14 residues. Per germline, CDR1 WSHSY and CDR2 SAAADI.

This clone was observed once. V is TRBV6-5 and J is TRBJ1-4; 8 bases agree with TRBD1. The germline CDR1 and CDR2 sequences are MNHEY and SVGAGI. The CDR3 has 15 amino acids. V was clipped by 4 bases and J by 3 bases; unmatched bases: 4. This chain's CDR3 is CASSSQGAANEKLFF. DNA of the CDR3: TGTGCCAGCAGTTCGCAGGGGGCGGCTAATGAAAAACTGTTTTTT.

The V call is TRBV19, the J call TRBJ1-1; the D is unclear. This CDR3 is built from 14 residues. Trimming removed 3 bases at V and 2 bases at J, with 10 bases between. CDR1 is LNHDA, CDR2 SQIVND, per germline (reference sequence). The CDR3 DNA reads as TGTGCCAGTAGTATTATTCCGGGAAACACTGAAGCTTTCTTT. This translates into CASSIIPGNTEAFF. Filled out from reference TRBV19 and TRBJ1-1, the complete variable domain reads DGGITQSPKYLFRKEGQNVTLSCEQNLNHDAMYWYRQDPGQGLRLIYYSQIVNDFQKGDIAEGYSVSREKKESFPLTVTSAQKNPTAFYLCASSIIPGNTEAFFGQGTRLTVV.

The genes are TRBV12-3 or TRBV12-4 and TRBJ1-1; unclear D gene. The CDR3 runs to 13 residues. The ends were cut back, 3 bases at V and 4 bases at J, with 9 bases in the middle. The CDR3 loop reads CASSFGIGTEAFF. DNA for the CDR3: TGTGCCAGCAGTTTCGGAATTGGCACTGAAGCTTTCTTT.

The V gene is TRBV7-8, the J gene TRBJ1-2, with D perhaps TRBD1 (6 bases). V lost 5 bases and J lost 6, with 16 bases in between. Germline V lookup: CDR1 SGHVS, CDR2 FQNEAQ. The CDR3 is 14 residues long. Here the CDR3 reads CASSPNTGLDGYTF. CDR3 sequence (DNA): TGTGCCAGCAGCCCAAACACAGGGCTGGATGGCTACACCTTC. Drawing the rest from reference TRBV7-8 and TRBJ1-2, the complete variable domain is GAGVSQSPRYKVAKRGQDVALRCDPISGHVSLFWYQQALGQGPEFLTYFQNEAQLDKSGLPSDRFFAERPEGSVSTLKIQRTQQEDSAVYLCASSPNTGLDGYTFGSGTRLTVV.

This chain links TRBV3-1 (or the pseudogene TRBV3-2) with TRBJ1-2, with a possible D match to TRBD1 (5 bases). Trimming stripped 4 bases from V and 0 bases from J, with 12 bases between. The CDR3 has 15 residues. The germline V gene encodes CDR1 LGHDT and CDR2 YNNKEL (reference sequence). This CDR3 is CASSLGQGANYGYTF. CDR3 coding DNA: TGTGCCAGCAGCCTAGGGCAGGGCGCTAACTATGGCTACACCTTC.

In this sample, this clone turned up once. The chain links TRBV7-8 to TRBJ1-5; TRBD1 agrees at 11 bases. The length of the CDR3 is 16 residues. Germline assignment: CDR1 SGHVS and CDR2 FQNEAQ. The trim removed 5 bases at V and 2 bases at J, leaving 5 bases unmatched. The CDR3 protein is CASSQRTGGGNQPQHF. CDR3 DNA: TGTGCCAGCAGCCAACGGACAGGGGGCGGCAATCAGCCCCAGCATTTT.

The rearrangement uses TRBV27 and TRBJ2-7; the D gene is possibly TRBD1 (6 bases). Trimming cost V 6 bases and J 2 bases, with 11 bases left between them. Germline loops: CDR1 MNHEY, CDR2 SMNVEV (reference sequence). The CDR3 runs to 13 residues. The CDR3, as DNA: TGTGCCAGCAGCCTGACAGGCCCCTACGAGCAGTACTTC. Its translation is CASSLTGPYEQYF.

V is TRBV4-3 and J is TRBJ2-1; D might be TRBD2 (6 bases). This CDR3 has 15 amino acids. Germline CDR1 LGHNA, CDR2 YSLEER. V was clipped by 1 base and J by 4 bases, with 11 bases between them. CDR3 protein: CASSQGGELYNEQFF. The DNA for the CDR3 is TGCGCCAGCAGCCAAGGCGGGGAATTGTACAATGAGCAGTTCTTC.

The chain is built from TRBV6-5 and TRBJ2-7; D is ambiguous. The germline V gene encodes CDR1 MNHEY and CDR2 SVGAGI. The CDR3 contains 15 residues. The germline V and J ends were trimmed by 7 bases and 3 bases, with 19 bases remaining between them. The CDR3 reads CASTSPVSGLYEQYF. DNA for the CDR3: TGTGCCAGCACCAGCCCCGTATCCGGCCTCTACGAGCAGTACTTC.

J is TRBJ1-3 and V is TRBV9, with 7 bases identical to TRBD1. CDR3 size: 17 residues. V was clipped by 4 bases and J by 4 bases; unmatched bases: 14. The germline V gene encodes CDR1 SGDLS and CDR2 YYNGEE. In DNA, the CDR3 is TGTGCCAGCAGCCAACTACAAGGACAGGCGTCGGGAAACACCATATATTTT. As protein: CASSQLQGQASGNTIYF.

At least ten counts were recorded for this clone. CDR3 protein: CASSTQGEAGRNTEAFF. Written as DNA, the CDR3 is TGCGCCAGCAGCACCCAGGGGGAAGCGGGTCGGAACACTGAAGCTTTCTTT. The rearrangement links TRBV10-1 to TRBJ1-1; 7 nucleotides align to TRBD1. The CDR3 length is 17 residues. Germline lookup yields CDR1 WNHNN and CDR2 SYGVQD (reference sequence). V shed 6 bases, J shed 1 base, and the junction held 14 bases outside the gene matches.

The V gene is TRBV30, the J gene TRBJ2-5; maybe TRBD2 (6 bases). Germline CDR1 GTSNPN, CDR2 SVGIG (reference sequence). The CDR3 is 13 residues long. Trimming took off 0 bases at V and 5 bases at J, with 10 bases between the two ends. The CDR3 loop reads CAWSVSGVETQYF. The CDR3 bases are TGTGCCTGGAGTGTATCGGGGGTTGAGACCCAGTACTTC.

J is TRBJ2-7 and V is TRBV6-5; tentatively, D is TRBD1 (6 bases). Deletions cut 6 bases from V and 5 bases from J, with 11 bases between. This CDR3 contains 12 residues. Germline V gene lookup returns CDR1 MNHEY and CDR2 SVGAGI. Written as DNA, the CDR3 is TGTGCCAGCAGCCTACAGGGCCACGAGCAGTACTTC. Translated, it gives CASSLQGHEQYF.

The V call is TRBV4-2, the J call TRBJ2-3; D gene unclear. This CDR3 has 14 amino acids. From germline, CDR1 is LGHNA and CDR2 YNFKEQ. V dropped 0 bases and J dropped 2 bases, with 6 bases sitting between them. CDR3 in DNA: TGTGCCAGCAGCCAAGACGGTTCCACAGATACGCAGTATTTT. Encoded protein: CASSQDGSTDTQYF.

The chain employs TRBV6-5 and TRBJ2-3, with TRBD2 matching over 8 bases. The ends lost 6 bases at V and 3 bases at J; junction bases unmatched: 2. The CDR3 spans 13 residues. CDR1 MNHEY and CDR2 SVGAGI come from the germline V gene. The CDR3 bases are TGTGCCAGCAGCTTAGCGGGGACAGATACGCAGTATTTT. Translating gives CASSLAGTDTQYF.

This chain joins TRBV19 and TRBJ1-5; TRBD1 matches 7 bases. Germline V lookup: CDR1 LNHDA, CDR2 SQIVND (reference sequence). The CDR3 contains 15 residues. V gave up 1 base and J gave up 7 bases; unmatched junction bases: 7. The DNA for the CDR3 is TGTGCCAGTAGTATAGTTGGCCAGGGGGACCAGCCCCAGCATTTT. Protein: CASSIVGQGDQPQHF.

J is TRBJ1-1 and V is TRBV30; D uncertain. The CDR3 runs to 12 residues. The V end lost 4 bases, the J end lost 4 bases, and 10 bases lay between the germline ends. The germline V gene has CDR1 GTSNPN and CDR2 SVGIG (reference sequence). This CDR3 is CAWTGGGTEAFF. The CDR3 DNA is TGTGCCTGGACAGGAGGAGGCACTGAAGCTTTCTTT.

CDR3 loop: CASSLSGAAGYNSPLHF. In nucleotides, the CDR3 is TGTGCCAGCAGCCTGAGTGGGGCCGCGGGGTATAATTCACCCCTCCACTTT. This chain uses TRBV4-2 with TRBJ1-6; D is possibly TRBD1 (5 bases). V lost 4 bases and J lost 4, with 17 bases in between. Germline V lookup: CDR1 LGHNA, CDR2 YNFKEQ. The CDR3 has 17 amino acids.

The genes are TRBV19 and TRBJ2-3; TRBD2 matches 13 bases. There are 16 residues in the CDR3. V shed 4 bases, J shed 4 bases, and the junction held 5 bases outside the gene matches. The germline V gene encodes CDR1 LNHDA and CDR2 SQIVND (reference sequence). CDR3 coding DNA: TGTGCCAGTAGTAGCCGGACTAGCGGGAGCCCAGATACGCAGTATTTT. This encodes CASSSRTSGSPDTQYF.

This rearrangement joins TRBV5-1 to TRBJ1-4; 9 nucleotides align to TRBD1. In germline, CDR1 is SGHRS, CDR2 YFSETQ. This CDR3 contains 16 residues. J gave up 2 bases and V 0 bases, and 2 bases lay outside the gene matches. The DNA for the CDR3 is TGCGCCAGCAGCTTGGTTGGGACAGGGACTAATGAAAAACTGTTTTTT. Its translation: CASSLVGTGTNEKLFF.

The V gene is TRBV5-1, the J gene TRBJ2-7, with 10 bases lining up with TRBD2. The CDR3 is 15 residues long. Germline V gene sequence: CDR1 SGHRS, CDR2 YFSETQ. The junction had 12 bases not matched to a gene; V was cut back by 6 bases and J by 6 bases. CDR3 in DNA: TGCGCCAGCACTACCGGAGCTAGCGGGAGAAGCGAGCAGTACTTC. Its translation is CASTTGASGRSEQYF.